The next 24 T cell receptor beta chains were all read from a single sample in a study of human T cells and chemical hapten exposure. MiXCR was run by TCRdb on the RACE reads, yielding one entry per CDR3 protein. The sample consists of 74,000 or so distinct CDR3 sequences, 9% to 12% of them appearing once. Time point noted: patch test 1, 2 weeks after DPC sensitization. Noted treatment: therapeutic diphenylcyclopropenone sensitization with weekly scalp DPC. The starting material was whole blood, obtained in connection with sensitization to the hapten diphenylcyclopropenone (DPC). These receptors were collected from a woman aged 50 to 65 with alopecia areata. Some clones in this sample may be carry-over from other donors' samples.

A few counts support this clonotype. The J gene is TRBJ1-5, the V gene TRBV10-3; D is perhaps TRBD1 (5 bases). The length of the CDR3 is 13 residues. Trimming removed 7 bases from V and 1 base from J, with 8 bases in between. Germline CDR1 reads ENHRY; CDR2 reads SYGVKD. The CDR3 bases are TGTGCCATCAAGGGGCAGAGCAATCAGCCCCAGCATTTT. This codes for CAIKGQSNQPQHF.

This clonotype was seen repeatedly, ten times or more. The V gene is TRBV28, the J gene TRBJ1-2, with 12 positions matching TRBD1. Germline V lookup: CDR1 MDHEN, CDR2 SYDVKM. The CDR3 spans 15 residues. With V trimmed by 4 bases and J by 7 bases, 7 bases remained unmatched. CDR3 sequence (DNA): TGTGCCAGCAGTTACCGGGACAGGGGGCAGGGTGGCTACACCTTC. Encoded protein: CASSYRDRGQGGYTF.

This clonotype was detected many times. The chain uses TRBV20-1 and TRBJ2-1, with D maybe TRBD2 (6 bases). The CDR3 extends over 13 amino acids. V lost 3 bases and J lost 6, with 12 bases in between. Germline V gene sequence: CDR1 DFQATT, CDR2 SNEGSKA (reference sequence). Here the CDR3 DNA reads TGCAGTGCTAGTGCCGGGAGTCTCAATGAGCAGTTCTTC. It codes for CSASAGSLNEQFF.

The genes are TRBV7-2 and TRBJ2-3, with 7 nucleotides matching TRBD2. The ends lost 6 bases at V and 3 bases at J; junction bases unmatched: 12. CDR1 SGHTA and CDR2 FQGNSA come from the germline V gene. This CDR3 comprises 16 residues. CDR3 DNA: TGTGCCAGCAGTCCTACTCACAGCGGGAAAACAGATACGCAGTATTTT. Its protein product is CASSPTHSGKTDTQYF.

This clonotype was detected ten times or more. V is TRBV2 and J is TRBJ2-2; D is undetermined. Germline V gene sequence: CDR1 SNHLY, CDR2 FYNNEI. With 2 bases removed from V and 6 bases from J, the gap between germline ends came to 4 bases. The CDR3 extends over 12 amino acids. Written as DNA, the CDR3 is TGTGCCAGCAGTGAAACAGCCGGGGAGCTGTTTTTT. Its translation is CASSETAGELFF.

V and J are TRBV29-1 and TRBJ1-1, with a weak D call TRBD1 (5 bases). The germline V and J ends were trimmed by 4 bases and 4 bases, with 10 bases remaining between them. Germline V lookup: CDR1 SQVTM, CDR2 ANQGSEA. The CDR3 is made up of 12 amino acids. The DNA for the CDR3 is TGCAGCGTTGCCACAGGTATCACTGAAGCTTTCTTT. Translation gives CSVATGITEAFF.

This chain connects TRBV28 to TRBJ2-1; D gene ambiguous. The CDR3 length is 14 residues. V was pared by 2 bases and J by 4 bases, with 9 bases between. Germline CDR1 reads MDHEN; CDR2 reads SYDVKM. The CDR3 sequence is CASSLGSGYNEQFF. CDR3 nucleotide sequence: TGTGCCAGCAGTTTAGGATCCGGTTACAATGAGCAGTTCTTC.

The J gene is TRBJ2-3, the V gene TRBV7-2, with TRBD2 identical over 12 bases. V shed 5 bases, J shed 6 bases, and the junction held 12 bases outside the gene matches. CDR1 and CDR2 from the germline V gene are SGHTA and FQGNSA. The CDR3 length is 17 residues. Written as DNA, the CDR3 is TGTGCCAGCAGCCCGCGAGGGACTAGCGGGTCGCCGGATACGCAGTATTTT. It codes for CASSPRGTSGSPDTQYF.

The chain employs TRBV28 and TRBJ1-2; D call uncertain. The CDR3 runs to 14 residues. V lost 7 bases and J 4 bases, leaving 16 bases between the germline ends. CDR1 is MDHEN, CDR2 SYDVKM, per germline. The CDR3 region has the DNA TGTGCCAGCACCCCGGCCGAGGCGGCCTATGGCTACACCTTC. Residues: CASTPAEAAYGYTF.

The chain links TRBV2 to TRBJ1-6; D is unclear. This CDR3 is 15 amino acids long. Germline V lookup: CDR1 SNHLY, CDR2 FYNNEI. Deletions cut 0 bases from V and 7 bases from J, with 10 bases between. The CDR3 region has the DNA TGTGCCAGCAGTGAAGCCAGGACTGAAAATTCACCCCTCCACTTT. Its protein product is CASSEARTENSPLHF.

The sample holds many counts of this clonotype. The chain combines TRBV11-2 with TRBJ2-3; TRBD2 is a possible D gene (5 bases). Germline CDR1 SGHAT, CDR2 FQNNGV. Deletions cut 3 bases from V and 5 bases from J, with 6 bases between. CDR3 size: 12 residues. CDR3 sequence: CASSFEGDTQYF. Here the CDR3 DNA reads TGTGCCAGCAGCTTTGAGGGAGATACGCAGTATTTT.

The genes are TRBV6-2 or TRBV6-3 and TRBJ1-1, with a tentative D call TRBD1 (5 bases). Germline V gene data show CDR1 as MNHEY and CDR2 as SVGEGT. V lost 6 bases, J lost 0 bases, and 5 bases lay in between. This CDR3 has 12 residues. CDR3 DNA sequence: TGTGCCAGCAGGACAGTGAACACTGAAGCTTTCTTT. It is translated as CASRTVNTEAFF.

This clonotype came up a few times. The chain joins TRBV18 to TRBJ1-1; 8 bases agree with TRBD1. CDR1 is KGHSH, CDR2 LQKENI, per germline. The V and J ends lost 3 bases and 4 bases, in that order; junction bases with no gene match: 10. The CDR3 consists of 16 residues. Here the CDR3 reads CASSPTRQGAGTEAFF. The CDR3 DNA is TGTGCCAGCTCACCTACAAGGCAGGGGGCCGGCACTGAAGCTTTCTTT.

This clonotype has only a few counts. The chain has TRBV29-1 and TRBJ1-1, with D tentatively TRBD1 (6 bases). Germline-derived CDR1 and CDR2 are SQVTM and ANQGSEA. The CDR3 runs to 15 residues. Trimming took 5 bases from V and 5 from J, leaving 21 bases between them. The CDR3 DNA follows: TGCAGCGTTCCCCGTCTAACAGGGCCGAAGACTGAAGCTTTCTTT. Its protein is CSVPRLTGPKTEAFF.

This clonotype has a count of ten or more. The rearrangement uses TRBV7-3 and TRBJ2-5, with D hard to call. The V and J ends lost 4 bases and 2 bases respectively, with 14 bases between them. This CDR3 spans 15 amino acids. CDR1 is SGHTA, CDR2 FQGTGA, per germline. In nucleotides, the CDR3 is TGTGCCAGCAGCTCCACGGGTACGAGGCAAGAGACCCAGTACTTC. It translates to CASSSTGTRQETQYF. Based on the CDR3 plus reference TRBV7-3 and TRBJ2-5, the full variable domain is GAGVSQTPSNKVTEKGKYVELRCDPISGHTALYWYRQSLGQGPEFLIYFQGTGAADDSGLPNDRFFAVRPEGSVSTLKIQRTERGDSAVYLCASSSTGTRQETQYFGPGTRLLVL.

Ten or more counts support this clonotype. The rearrangement links TRBV10-3 to TRBJ1-6; a possible D gene is TRBD1 (5 bases). The V end lost 8 bases, the J end lost 0 bases, and 8 bases lay between the germline ends. The germline V gene has CDR1 ENHRY and CDR2 SYGVKD. This CDR3 is 14 amino acids long. CDR3 nucleotide sequence: TGTGCCATCCGGGGGAGCTCCTATAATTCACCCCTCCACTTT. Its protein product is CAIRGSSYNSPLHF.

The CDR3 DNA reads TGTGCCAGCATCAAGGGGACTAGCGGGAGGAATGAGCAGTTCTTC. Its protein product is CASIKGTSGRNEQFF. The chain links TRBV21-1 to TRBJ2-1; TRBD2, the table's D call, was not compared with the DNA. TRBV21-1 is a pseudogene segment. The CDR3 has 15 amino acids.

The chain joins TRBV7-2 to TRBJ2-7; D ambiguous. The V gene lost 6 bases and the J gene lost 3 bases, with 18 bases spanning the gap. Germline values: CDR1 SGHTA, CDR2 FQGNSA. CDR3 length: 15 residues. Here the CDR3 reads CASSRLIGKVYEQYF. CDR3 in DNA: TGTGCCAGCAGTCGGCTTATTGGTAAGGTCTACGAGCAGTACTTC.

Only a few counts were recorded for this clonotype. The CDR3 coding sequence is TGTGCCAGCAGCTTACCGCTAACAGCAACTAATGAAAAACTGTTTTTT. This gives the protein CASSLPLTATNEKLFF. This chain connects TRBV7-2 to TRBJ1-4; D is unclear. Germline V lookup: CDR1 SGHTA, CDR2 FQGNSA. There are 16 residues in the CDR3. V dropped 2 bases and J dropped 0 bases, with 10 bases sitting between them.

Only a few counts were recorded for this clonotype. The chain uses TRBV6-6 and TRBJ2-7, with 9 bases identical to TRBD2. The CDR3 contains 14 residues. Germline CDR1 MNHNY, CDR2 SVGAGI (reference sequence). The J segment lost 0 bases and the V segment lost 6 bases, leaving 3 bases of the junction unmatched. The CDR3 sequence is CASSRSGSSYEQYF. The CDR3 nucleotides are TGTGCCAGCAGCCGTAGCGGGAGCTCCTACGAGCAGTACTTC.

CDR3 sequence (DNA): TGCAGTGCTAGCCCCTTTCCACCTACTGAGCAGTTCTTC. Encoded protein: CSASPFPPTEQFF. This rearrangement joins TRBV20-1 to TRBJ2-1; no reliable D call. The CDR3 contains 13 residues. With 3 bases removed from V and 9 bases from J, the gap between germline ends came to 15 bases. Germline values: CDR1 DFQATT, CDR2 SNEGSKA (reference sequence).

This clonotype has a handful of counts. CDR3 loop: CASSIEGTGNSNQPQHF. CDR3 bases: TGTGCCAGTAGTATAGAGGGGACAGGGAATAGCAATCAGCCCCAGCATTTT. This chain uses TRBV19 with TRBJ1-5; TRBD1 matches 9 bases. CDR3 length: 17 amino acids. The V and J ends lost 0 bases and 0 bases, in that order; junction bases with no gene match: 3. Germline loops: CDR1 LNHDA, CDR2 SQIVND (reference sequence).

This chain links TRBV29-1 with TRBJ2-5; 7 bases are a match to TRBD2. Trimming cost V 4 bases and J 2 bases; bases outside gene matches: 4. The germline CDR1 and CDR2 sequences are SQVTM and ANQGSEA. The length of the CDR3 is 13 residues. CDR3 sequence (DNA): TGCAGCGTTGGAGCGGGGCGGCAAGAGACCCAGTACTTC. Encoded protein: CSVGAGRQETQYF.

The sample holds many counts of this clonotype. This chain links TRBV4-2 with TRBJ2-1, with a possible D match to TRBD2 (6 bases). The V and J ends lost 8 bases and 0 bases respectively, with 11 bases between them. The germline CDR1 and CDR2 sequences are LGHNA and YNFKEQ. The CDR3 contains 14 residues. CDR3 nucleotides: TGTGCCAGCCGAGGACTAAGCTCCTACAATGAGCAGTTCTTC. Translating it yields CASRGLSSYNEQFF.